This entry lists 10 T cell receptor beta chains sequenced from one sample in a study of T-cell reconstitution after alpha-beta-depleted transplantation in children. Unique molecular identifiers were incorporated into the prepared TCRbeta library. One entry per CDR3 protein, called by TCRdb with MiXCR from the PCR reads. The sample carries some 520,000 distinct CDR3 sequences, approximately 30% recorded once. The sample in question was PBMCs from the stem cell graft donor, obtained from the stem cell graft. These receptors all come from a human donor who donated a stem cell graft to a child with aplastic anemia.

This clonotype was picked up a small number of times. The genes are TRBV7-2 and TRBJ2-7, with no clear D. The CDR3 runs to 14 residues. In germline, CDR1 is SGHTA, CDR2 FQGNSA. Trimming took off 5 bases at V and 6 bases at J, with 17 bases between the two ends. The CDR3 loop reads CASSPSGLPGEQYF. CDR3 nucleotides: TGTGCCAGCAGCCCATCGGGCCTACCGGGCGAGCAGTACTTC.

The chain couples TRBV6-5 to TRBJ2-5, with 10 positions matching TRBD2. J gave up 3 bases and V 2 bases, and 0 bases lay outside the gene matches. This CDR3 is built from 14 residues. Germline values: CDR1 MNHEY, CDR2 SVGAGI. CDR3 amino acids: CASSYGLAEETQYF. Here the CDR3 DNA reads TGTGCCAGCAGTTACGGACTAGCGGAAGAGACCCAGTACTTC.

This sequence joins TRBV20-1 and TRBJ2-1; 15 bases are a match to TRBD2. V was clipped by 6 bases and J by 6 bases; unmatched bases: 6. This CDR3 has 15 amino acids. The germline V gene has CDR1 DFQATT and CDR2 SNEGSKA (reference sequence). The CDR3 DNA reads TGCAGTGCCGGGACTAGCGGGAGGATGGGCAATGAGCAGTTCTTC. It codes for CSAGTSGRMGNEQFF.

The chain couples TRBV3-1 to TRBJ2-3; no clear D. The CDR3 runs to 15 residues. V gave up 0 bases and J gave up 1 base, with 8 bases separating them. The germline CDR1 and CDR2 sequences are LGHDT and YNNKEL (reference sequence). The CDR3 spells CASSQDSRGTDTQYF. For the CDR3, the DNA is TGTGCCAGCAGCCAAGATAGCCGGGGCACAGATACGCAGTATTTT.

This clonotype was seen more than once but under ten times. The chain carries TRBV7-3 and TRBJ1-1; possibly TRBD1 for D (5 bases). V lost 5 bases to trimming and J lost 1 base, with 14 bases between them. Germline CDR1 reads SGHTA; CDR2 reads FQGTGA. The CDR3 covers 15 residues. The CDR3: CASSPQGIPNTEAFF. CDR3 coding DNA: TGTGCCAGCAGCCCCCAGGGAATCCCGAACACTGAAGCTTTCTTT.

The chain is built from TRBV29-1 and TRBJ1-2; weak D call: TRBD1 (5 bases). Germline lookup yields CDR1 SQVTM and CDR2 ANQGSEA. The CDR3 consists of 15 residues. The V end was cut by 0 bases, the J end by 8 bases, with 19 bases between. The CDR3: CSVEDPGRQGGGYTF. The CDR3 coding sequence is TGCAGCGTTGAAGATCCCGGTCGTCAGGGAGGGGGCTACACCTTC.

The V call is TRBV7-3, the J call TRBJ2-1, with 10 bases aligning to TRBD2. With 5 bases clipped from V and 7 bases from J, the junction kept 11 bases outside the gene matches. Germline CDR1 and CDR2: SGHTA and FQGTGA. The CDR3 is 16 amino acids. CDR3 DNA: TGTGCCAGCAGCCCACGGATCCTAGCGGGAGTTAATGAGCAGTTCTTC. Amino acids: CASSPRILAGVNEQFF. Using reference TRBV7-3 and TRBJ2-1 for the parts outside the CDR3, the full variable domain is GAGVSQTPSNKVTEKGKYVELRCDPISGHTALYWYRQSLGQGPEFLIYFQGTGAADDSGLPNDRFFAVRPEGSVSTLKIQRTERGDSAVYLCASSPRILAGVNEQFFGPGTRLTVL.

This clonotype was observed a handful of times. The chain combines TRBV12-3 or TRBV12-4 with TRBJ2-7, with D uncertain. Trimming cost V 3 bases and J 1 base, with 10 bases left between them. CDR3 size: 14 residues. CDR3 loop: CASSFGHGSYEQYV. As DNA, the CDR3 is TGTGCCAGCAGTTTTGGCCACGGGTCCTACGAGCAGTACGTC.

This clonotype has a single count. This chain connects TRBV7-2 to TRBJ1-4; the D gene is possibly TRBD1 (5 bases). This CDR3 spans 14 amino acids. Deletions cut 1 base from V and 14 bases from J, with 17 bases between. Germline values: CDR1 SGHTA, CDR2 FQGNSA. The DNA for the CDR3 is TGTGCCAGCAGCTTAGGATGGCAGGGAGGAATGCTGTTTTTT. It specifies CASSLGWQGGMLFF.

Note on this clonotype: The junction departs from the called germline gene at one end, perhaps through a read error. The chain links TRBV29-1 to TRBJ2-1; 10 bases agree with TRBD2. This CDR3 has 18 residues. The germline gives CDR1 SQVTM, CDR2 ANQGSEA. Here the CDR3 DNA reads TGCAGCTTTGAAGGGACTAGCGTATCGATGAGCTCCTACAATGAGCAGTTCTTC. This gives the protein CSFEGTSVSMSSYNEQFF.